This record concerns one T cell receptor beta chain sequence. In the authors' methods: It was from reference gene primer amplification that nucleated cell counts were estimated. Profiling relied on immunoSEQ multiplex PCR, and the TCRdb table lists in-frame clones only, not all of them. Clone size and the V and J calls come from that table; the DNA yielded D and trimming. The table includes around 98,000 clones, 70% to 85% detected once. This entry is derived from a study of blood T cell repertoires in COVID-19. Whole-study context: Sites across the United States, Italy and Spain contributed samples from acute and convalescent COVID-19.

V was pared by 5 bases and J by 1 base, with 12 bases between. There are 16 residues in the CDR3. Germline CDR1 is MDHEN and CDR2 is SYDVKM. The rearrangement joins TRBV28 to TRBJ2-6; weak D call: TRBD1 (6 bases). This TCR came from a woman aged 60-75 years with acute or convalescent COVID-19. Input material: peripheral blood. CDR3 coding DNA: TGTGCCAGCAGTGGACAGATACTGTCTGGGGCCAACGTCCTGACTTTC. Amino acids: CASSGQILSGANVLTF.